This T cell receptor (beta chain) originates from a study of T and B cells in COVID-19 patients (dated by TCRdb to the early 2020s). Regarding the study in general: Using TRB and IGH repertoire sequencing of peripheral blood, the study characterized adaptive immunity in COVID-19 patients who had active infection or had recovered. The recovered cohort included some 18 patients who contributed fewer than 25 samples, and most of those patients had mild to moderate COVID-19 that was managed on an outpatient basis. The recovered cohort had a median age of roughly 30 years, compared with about 70 years in the active-infection cohort. Critical illness requiring mechanical ventilation or ECMO was present in about 65% of the 20 patients in the active-infection cohort. Comorbidities linked to unfavorable COVID-19 outcome were present in 18 of 20 patients in the active-infection cohort. The TCR and BCR sequence repository comprised a few dozen patients and 60 to 75 time points, with over 7 million TCR sequences analysed. Because samples were available both during active disease and after recovery, a couple of patients were counted in both the recovered and the active cohorts. For the repertoire analyses, the comparison was an age-matched reference group of 39 healthy donors who were negative for COVID-19 antibodies. Up to about 10 follow-up blood samples were collected per patient, with some samples spanning different disease stages in the same individual. On the study overall, not on this receptor specifically: Blood samples from mildly ill patients during symptoms and early samples from severe cases were scarce. Prospective validation of the reported TCR clusters was stated to be required before clinical use. Specific T cell subsets (CD4+/Treg/CD8+) and sorted SARS-CoV-2-responsive or tetramer+ T cells had not yet been sequenced, and these experiments were ongoing. In patients with COVID-19, the usage of TRBV/TRBJ genes was reported to be strongly skewed. The cohort was considered too small for HLA contributions to COVID-19 susceptibility or severity to be assessed. During active COVID-19 the TRB repertoires were highly clonal, but at recovery diversity and richness rose above the levels seen in healthy donors. A total of 2,331 exclusive TCR clusters, including under 40 low-pGen clusters, were found in the recovered cohort.

CDR1 is given as MNHNS and CDR2 as SASEGT, both from the germline V gene. Deletion took 10 bases off V and 4 bases off J, with a span of 17 bases between the germline ends. The CDR3 runs 14 residues from the cysteine to the phenylalanine. The DNA shown is the 42-base CDR3, in frame from base 1. TRB repertoires were amplified from 250-500 ng of genomic DNA extracted from blood. As concerns this clonotype: Its antigen remains unidentified. There are no base qualities to consult, and no much larger clone falls within one base.

The run used an Illumina MiSeq. Multiplex PCR with BIOMED2 TRB-A/B primer pools was used to amplify the TRB rearrangements. Two consecutive PCRs added Illumina-compatible adapters and 7-nucleotide sample barcodes to the amplicons. All library PCRs used Phusion HS II polymerase. The amplicons were purified from gel with the NucleoSpin Gel and PCR Clean-up kit, measured on Qubit, and combined at 4 to 5 nM. Before Illumina next-generation sequencing, the quality of the amplicon pool was assessed on an Agilent 2100 Bioanalyzer. From the authors' description of their analysis: Annotation of TRB rearrangements was performed with MiXCR 3.0.8 using the default MiXCR reference library. Non-productive reads and sequences with fewer than 2 reads were excluded, and each unique CDR3 nucleotide sequence counted as one clone. Clonality, diversity, richness and V-J gene usage were calculated in R 3.5.1. GLIPH2 was used to cluster TCRs by CDR3 similarity, and OLGA was used to calculate generation probabilities. Only GLIPH2 clusters with at least four unique TCR clonotypes present in at least three individuals were retained. TCRdb reworked the public reads: Q25 trimming with fastp, MiXCR clone assembly, productive beta chains retained. Each entry merges the rows of one CDR3 protein and shows their most common DNA and genes. The V and J calls follow TCRdb's processing rather than the paper's. For this sample there are 20,000 to 30,000 distinct CDR3 sequences; approximately 29% appear just once. Of the sample, around 1.6% is held by the ten largest clones.

The chain couples TRBV6-1 to TRBJ2-1; the D gene cannot be resolved reliably. The sequencing input was blood. The receptor's source is a human donor who had recovered from COVID-19. The sequence in DNA is TGTGCCACCTCACGGAACGGAATTTACAATGAGCAGTTCTTC. The translation is CATSRNGIYNEQFF.